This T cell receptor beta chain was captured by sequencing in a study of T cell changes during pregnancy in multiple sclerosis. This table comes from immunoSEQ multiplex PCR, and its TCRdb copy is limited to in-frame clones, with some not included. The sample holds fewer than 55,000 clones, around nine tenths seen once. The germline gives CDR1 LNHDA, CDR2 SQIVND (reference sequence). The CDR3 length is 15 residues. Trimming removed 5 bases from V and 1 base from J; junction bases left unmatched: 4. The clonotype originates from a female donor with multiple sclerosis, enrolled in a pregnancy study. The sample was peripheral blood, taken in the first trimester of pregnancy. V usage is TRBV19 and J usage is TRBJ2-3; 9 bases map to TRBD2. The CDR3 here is CASSQTSGGTDTQYF. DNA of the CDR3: TGTGCCAGTAGTCAGACTAGCGGTGGCACAGATACGCAGTATTTT.